A selection of T cell receptor beta chains follows, all from one sample in a study of early T cells in non-severe SARS-CoV-2 infection. Via MiXCR, TCRdb re-called the 5' RACE reads, giving one row per CDR3 protein. Among about 64,000 distinct CDR3 sequences listed, around 20% were seen once. The material sequenced was whole blood, taken at baseline. The receptor source for this set is an adult who was a healthcare worker with PCR-confirmed SARS-CoV-2 infection or an uninfected control (not recorded which). The CDR3 runs from the conserved cysteine through the conserved F or W. D genes are given only for firm matches. For some rows the clone size is stated as once, few or many, or as a class when expanded; others skip it.

size,V,J,D,CDR3,DNA
-,TRBV29-1,TRBJ2-5,-,CSVDRSAYQETQYF,TGCAGCGTTGATCGCTCAGCCTACCAAGAGACCCAGTACTTC
few,TRBV5-4,TRBJ2-7,-,CASSFGSYEQYF,TGTGCCAGCAGCTTCGGATCCTACGAGCAGTACTTC
-,TRBV12-3/TRBV12-4,TRBJ1-2,-,CASTDDRSYTF,TGTGCCAGCACGGACGACAGAAGTTACACCTTC
-,TRBV5-5,TRBJ2-5,-,CASSLGQETQYF,TGTGCCAGCAGCTTGGGGCAAGAGACCCAGTACTTC
-,TRBV5-1,TRBJ1-1,-,CASRNSENTEAFF,TGCGCCAGCAGAAACAGTGAGAACACTGAAGCTTTCTTT
few,TRBV20-1,TRBJ1-2,TRBD1,CSAGQGPVVYGYTF,TGCAGTGCCGGACAGGGGCCCGTCGTCTATGGCTACACCTTC
few,TRBV7-2,TRBJ2-2,TRBD2,CASSQLAADGDGELFF,TGTGCCAGCAGCCAGCTAGCGGCTGACGGGGATGGGGAGCTGTTTTTT
few,TRBV12-3/TRBV12-4,TRBJ1-1,-,CASSDMNTEAFF,TGTGCCAGCAGTGACATGAACACTGAAGCTTTCTTT
-,TRBV7-3,TRBJ1-1,-,CASSPDRVNTEAFF,TGTGCCAGCAGCCCGGACCGGGTGAACACTGAAGCTTTCTTT
few,TRBV3-1,TRBJ1-1,-,CASSRQNTEAFF,TGTGCCAGCAGTAGGCAGAACACTGAAGCTTTCTTT
-,TRBV5-1,TRBJ2-5,-,CASSFPNDSLDETQYF,TGCGCCAGCAGTTTCCCCAATGACTCGTTGGATGAGACCCAGTACTTC
few,TRBV5-6,TRBJ2-1,TRBD1,CASSLTGGYYNEQFF,TGTGCCAGCAGCTTGACAGGGGGCTACTACAATGAGCAGTTCTTC
-,TRBV15,TRBJ2-3,TRBD2,CATSSFGTSGGTDTQYF,TGTGCCACCAGCAGCTTCGGGACTAGCGGGGGGACAGATACGCAGTATTTT
-,TRBV7-3,TRBJ2-1,TRBD2,CASSIGRGRGNEQFF,TGTGCCAGCAGCATCGGACGCGGGAGAGGCAATGAGCAGTTCTTC
few,TRBV27,TRBJ2-3,-,CASSSEVTDTQYF,TGTGCCAGCAGTTCCGAGGTCACAGATACGCAGTATTTT
-,TRBV4-1,TRBJ1-2,TRBD1,CASSENQGAWYGYTF,TGCGCCAGCAGCGAGAACCAGGGGGCATGGTATGGCTACACCTTC
-,TRBV6-4,TRBJ1-6,-,CASSAEQGWNSPLHF,TGTGCCAGCAGTGCCGAACAGGGTTGGAATTCACCCCTCCACTTT
few,TRBV7-9,TRBJ2-2,-,CASSLEVAGELFF,TGTGCCAGCAGCTTAGAGGTGGCCGGGGAGCTGTTTTTT
-,TRBV5-8,TRBJ2-3,-,CASSPRDTQYF,TGTGCCAGCAGCCCGAGGGATACGCAGTATTTT